These T cell receptor beta chains were read from a single sample in a study of OX40 agonist ivuxolimab in advanced cancers. The assay was immunoSEQ multiplex PCR, and TCRdb's table has in-frame clones only and misses some. The sample carries tens of thousands of clones, around 92% recorded once. This sample comprised CD4+ or CD8+ T cells sorted from blood, obtained in a trial of the OX40 agonist ivuxolimab. These TCRs come from an adult with an advanced solid tumor such as melanoma, head and neck, liver or kidney cancer. The CDR3 runs from the conserved cysteine through the conserved F or W. D genes are given only for firm matches. Only some rows state a clone size, as once, few, many or a class for expanded clones.

j_call: TRBJ2-2
clone_size: .
d_call: TRBD1
v_call: TRBV7-9
cdr3_nt: TGTGCCAGCAGCCACCCCAGGGGGCGCGGTAACACCGGGGAGCTGTTTTTT
cdr3_aa: CASSHPRGRGNTGELFF

j_call: TRBJ2-5
clone_size: .
d_call: TRBD1
v_call: TRBV7-9
cdr3_nt: TGTGCCAGCAGCGTATACAGGGGGCAGTTCGAGACCCAGTACTTC
cdr3_aa: CASSVYRGQFETQYF

j_call: TRBJ2-1
clone_size: .
d_call: .
v_call: TRBV6-5
cdr3_nt: TGTGCCAGCAGTTACGGACAGACTAATGAGCAGTTCTTC
cdr3_aa: CASSYGQTNEQFF

j_call: TRBJ1-4
clone_size: few
d_call: .
v_call: TRBV6-1
cdr3_nt: TGTGCCAGCAGTGAAGGAGGAGGGTTGGGAAAAAAACTGTTTTTT
cdr3_aa: CASSEGGGLGKKLFF

j_call: TRBJ2-2
clone_size: .
d_call: TRBD2
v_call: TRBV27
cdr3_nt: TGTGCCAGCAGTTTAGCGGGAGGGATCACCGGGGAGCTGTTTTTT
cdr3_aa: CASSLAGGITGELFF

j_call: TRBJ2-7
clone_size: .
d_call: .
v_call: TRBV28
cdr3_nt: TGTGCCATTGGGCAGGGTACGGCCTACGAGCAGTACTTC
cdr3_aa: CAIGQGTAYEQYF

j_call: TRBJ2-7
clone_size: .
d_call: .
v_call: TRBV27
cdr3_nt: TGTGCCAGCAGACGCACCGGGACTCCCCTGTACGAGCAGTACTTC
cdr3_aa: CASRRTGTPLYEQYF

j_call: TRBJ1-5
clone_size: .
d_call: TRBD1
v_call: TRBV6-1
cdr3_nt: TGTGCCAGCAGGCCGGGACAGAGCAATCAGCCCCAGCATTTT
cdr3_aa: CASRPGQSNQPQHF

j_call: TRBJ1-2
clone_size: .
d_call: .
v_call: TRBV6-5
cdr3_nt: TGTGCCACCAAAACCTCTGATGGCTACACCTTC
cdr3_aa: CATKTSDGYTF

j_call: TRBJ2-3
clone_size: .
d_call: TRBD1
v_call: TRBV2
cdr3_nt: TGTGCCAGCAGAGAGGGACAGGGAGCGGGAGATACGCAGTATTTT
cdr3_aa: CASREGQGAGDTQYF

j_call: TRBJ2-1
clone_size: .
d_call: TRBD2
v_call: TRBV6-6
cdr3_nt: TGTGCCAGCAGTACAACCGGGACTAGCGGGAGAAATGAGCAGTTCTTC
cdr3_aa: CASSTTGTSGRNEQFF

j_call: TRBJ2-2
clone_size: .
d_call: .
v_call: TRBV5-4
cdr3_nt: TGTGCCAGCAATCGCGCTACGAACACCGGGGAGCTGTTTTTT
cdr3_aa: CASNRATNTGELFF

j_call: TRBJ2-5
clone_size: .
d_call: .
v_call: TRBV30
cdr3_nt: TGTGCCTGGAGTGTACTCGGGACTCTGTACCAAGAGACCCAGTACTTC
cdr3_aa: CAWSVLGTLYQETQYF

j_call: TRBJ1-2
clone_size: .
d_call: .
v_call: TRBV29-1
cdr3_nt: TGCAGCGTTGAAGAACGCAAACAGGTGGACTATGGCTACACCTTC
cdr3_aa: CSVEERKQVDYGYTF

j_call: TRBJ1-5
clone_size: .
d_call: TRBD1
v_call: TRBV5-6
cdr3_nt: TGTGCCAGCAGCTCATGGACAGGGGGCGAATATCAGCCCCAGCATTTT
cdr3_aa: CASSSWTGGEYQPQHF

j_call: TRBJ2-2
clone_size: .
d_call: TRBD1
v_call: TRBV28
cdr3_nt: TGTGCCTTAGGGACAGGGGAAACGAACACCGGGGAGCTGTTTTTT
cdr3_aa: CALGTGETNTGELFF

j_call: TRBJ2-1
clone_size: .
d_call: TRBD2
v_call: TRBV4-2
cdr3_nt: TGTGCCAGCAGCCAGCCGGGACTAGCGAGATATGAGCAGTTCTTC
cdr3_aa: CASSQPGLARYEQFF

j_call: TRBJ2-2
clone_size: .
d_call: TRBD1
v_call: TRBV7-2
cdr3_nt: TGTGCCAGCAGCCCGGACAGGGCTTACACCGGGGAGCTGTTTTTT
cdr3_aa: CASSPDRAYTGELFF

j_call: TRBJ1-1
clone_size: .
d_call: .
v_call: TRBV14
cdr3_nt: TGTGCCAGCAGCCAAGAGATGGTGGGGACTGAAGCTTTCTTT
cdr3_aa: CASSQEMVGTEAFF

j_call: TRBJ2-1
clone_size: .
d_call: TRBD2
v_call: TRBV6-1
cdr3_nt: TGTGCCAGCCTGGGCGGGGGCAATGAGCAGTTCTTC
cdr3_aa: CASLGGGNEQFF

j_call: TRBJ2-7
clone_size: .
d_call: .
v_call: TRBV28
cdr3_nt: TGTGCCAGCAGTTTTTGGGGGCAGGACGAGCAGTACTTC
cdr3_aa: CASSFWGQDEQYF

j_call: TRBJ2-7
clone_size: .
d_call: TRBD1
v_call: TRBV7-9
cdr3_nt: TGTGCCAGCAGCTTAGTCTGGGACAGCCACTACGAGCAGTACTTC
cdr3_aa: CASSLVWDSHYEQYF

j_call: TRBJ2-1
clone_size: .
d_call: TRBD2
v_call: TRBV5-4
cdr3_nt: TGTGCCAGCAGCTTGTCCCTAGCGGGAGGGCCCACGCCCTACAATGAGCAGTTCTTC
cdr3_aa: CASSLSLAGGPTPYNEQFF

j_call: TRBJ1-5
clone_size: .
d_call: TRBD1
v_call: TRBV19
cdr3_nt: TGTGCCACCTCCTGGACAGGGGGCGCGCTTCAGCCCCAGCATTTT
cdr3_aa: CATSWTGGALQPQHF

j_call: TRBJ1-5
clone_size: .
d_call: .
v_call: TRBV19
cdr3_nt: TGTGCCAGTAGCCCGGGGTCCGGGAGGAATCAGCCCCAGCATTTT
cdr3_aa: CASSPGSGRNQPQHF

j_call: TRBJ2-5
clone_size: .
d_call: TRBD1
v_call: TRBV5-8
cdr3_nt: TGTGCCAGCAGCCACGGGACAGGGTGGGAGACCCAGTACTTC
cdr3_aa: CASSHGTGWETQYF

j_call: TRBJ1-2
clone_size: large
d_call: TRBD1
v_call: TRBV5-6
cdr3_nt: TGTGCCAGCAGCTTGCTACTCCTCGGACAGGGACCCTATGGCTACACCTTC
cdr3_aa: CASSLLLLGQGPYGYTF

j_call: TRBJ2-1
clone_size: .
d_call: .
v_call: TRBV5-1
cdr3_nt: TGCGCCAGCAGCTTAAAGCTAGCTCATGAGCAGTTCTTC
cdr3_aa: CASSLKLAHEQFF

j_call: TRBJ1-3
clone_size: once
d_call: TRBD1
v_call: TRBV6-6
cdr3_nt: TGTGCCAGCAGATCACAGGGGGCTGGAAACACCATATATTTT
cdr3_aa: CASRSQGAGNTIYF

j_call: TRBJ2-7
clone_size: few
d_call: .
v_call: TRBV11-2
cdr3_nt: TGTGCCAGCAGCTTCGGGCGCGAGCAGTACTTC
cdr3_aa: CASSFGREQYF

j_call: TRBJ2-5
clone_size: .
d_call: TRBD2
v_call: TRBV4-2
cdr3_nt: TGTGCCAGCAGCCAAGATCTAGGCAGCGGGAGCTCGGGGACCCAGTACTTC
cdr3_aa: CASSQDLGSGSSGTQYF

j_call: TRBJ2-1
clone_size: .
d_call: TRBD2
v_call: TRBV11-2
cdr3_nt: TGTGCCAGCAGCTTAGTGGGACTAGAGGGGGGGAATGAGCAGTTCTTC
cdr3_aa: CASSLVGLEGGNEQFF

j_call: TRBJ1-2
clone_size: .
d_call: TRBD1
v_call: TRBV27
cdr3_nt: TGTGCCAGCAGTCTCAGGGGGACGCATTATGGCTACACCTTC
cdr3_aa: CASSLRGTHYGYTF

j_call: TRBJ2-3
clone_size: .
d_call: .
v_call: TRBV5-1
cdr3_nt: TGCGCCAGCAGCTTGGATCCTACAGATACGCAGTATTTT
cdr3_aa: CASSLDPTDTQYF

j_call: TRBJ1-5
clone_size: .
d_call: .
v_call: TRBV7-9
cdr3_nt: TGTGCCAGCACCAACCAGGAGTCAGGGCCCCAGCATTTT
cdr3_aa: CASTNQESGPQHF

j_call: TRBJ2-7
clone_size: .
d_call: TRBD2
v_call: TRBV6-5
cdr3_nt: TGTGCCAGCAGTCGCGGGAGAGTAGACGAGCAGTACTTC
cdr3_aa: CASSRGRVDEQYF

j_call: TRBJ1-5
clone_size: .
d_call: TRBD1
v_call: TRBV5-1
cdr3_nt: TGCGCCAGCAGCTGGGCAGGGGGAAGCAATCAGCCCCAGCATTTT
cdr3_aa: CASSWAGGSNQPQHF

j_call: TRBJ2-3
clone_size: .
d_call: TRBD2
v_call: TRBV7-7
cdr3_nt: TGTGCTAGCAGCTTCGGTAGCGGGATCACAGATACGCAGTATTTT
cdr3_aa: CASSFGSGITDTQYF

j_call: TRBJ2-6
clone_size: .
d_call: .
v_call: TRBV4-1
cdr3_nt: TGCGCCAGCAGCCAAGATCGGGGCTCTGGGGCCAACGTCCTGACTTTC
cdr3_aa: CASSQDRGSGANVLTF

j_call: TRBJ1-5
clone_size: .
d_call: .
v_call: TRBV10-2
cdr3_nt: TGCGCCAGCAGTGGGGGGGTTAATCAGCCCCAGCATTTT
cdr3_aa: CASSGGVNQPQHF

j_call: TRBJ2-7
clone_size: .
d_call: .
v_call: TRBV27
cdr3_nt: TGTGCCAGCAGTTATCATGGCCTCTACCCCCCCTACGAGCAGTACTTC
cdr3_aa: CASSYHGLYPPYEQYF

j_call: TRBJ2-1
clone_size: .
d_call: TRBD2
v_call: TRBV11-2
cdr3_nt: TGTGCCAGCAGCTTAGCTAGCGGGAGCCTCAATGGGCATGAGCAGTTCTTC
cdr3_aa: CASSLASGSLNGHEQFF

j_call: TRBJ2-5
clone_size: .
d_call: TRBD2
v_call: TRBV6-5
cdr3_nt: TGTGCCAGCAGTTACTCGACTAGCTTAGAGACCCAGTACTTC
cdr3_aa: CASSYSTSLETQYF

j_call: TRBJ2-2
clone_size: .
d_call: .
v_call: TRBV27
cdr3_nt: TGTGCCAGCGGCGGACCAGGGGCCGGCGGGGAGCTGTTTTTT
cdr3_aa: CASGGPGAGGELFF

j_call: TRBJ2-5
clone_size: once
d_call: .
v_call: TRBV6-5
cdr3_nt: TGTGCCAGCAGTTACTCAAGGGTTTCCCAAGAGACCCAGTACTTC
cdr3_aa: CASSYSRVSQETQYF

j_call: TRBJ2-7
clone_size: .
d_call: .
v_call: TRBV5-1
cdr3_nt: TGCGCCAGCAGCTTGGTGACCGCGGGAGAGCAGTACTTC
cdr3_aa: CASSLVTAGEQYF